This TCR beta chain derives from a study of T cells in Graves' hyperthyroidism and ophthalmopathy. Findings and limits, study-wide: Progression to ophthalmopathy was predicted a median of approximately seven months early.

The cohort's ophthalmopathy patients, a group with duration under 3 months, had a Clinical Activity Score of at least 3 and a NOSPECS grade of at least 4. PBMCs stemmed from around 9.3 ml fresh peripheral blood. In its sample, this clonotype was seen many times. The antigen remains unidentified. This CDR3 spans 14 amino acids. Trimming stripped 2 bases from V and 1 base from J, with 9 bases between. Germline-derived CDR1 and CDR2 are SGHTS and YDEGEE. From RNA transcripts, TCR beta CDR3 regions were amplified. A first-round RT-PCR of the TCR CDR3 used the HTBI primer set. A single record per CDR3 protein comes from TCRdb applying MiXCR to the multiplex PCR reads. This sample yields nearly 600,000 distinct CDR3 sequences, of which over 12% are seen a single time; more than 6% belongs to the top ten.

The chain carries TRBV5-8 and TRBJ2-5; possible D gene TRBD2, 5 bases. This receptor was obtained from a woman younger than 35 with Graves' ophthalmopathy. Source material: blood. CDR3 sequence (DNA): TGTGCCAGCAGCTTTGGACTGACCCAAGAGACCCAGTACTTC. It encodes CASSFGLTQETQYF. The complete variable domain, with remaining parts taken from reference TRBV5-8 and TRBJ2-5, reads EAGVTQSPTHLIKTRGQQATLRCSPISGHTSVYWYQQALGLGLQFLLWYDEGEERNRGNFPPRFSGRQFPNYSSELNVNALELEDSALYLCASSFGLTQETQYFGPGTRLLVL.